These 12 T cell receptor beta chains were sequenced from one sample in a study of human T cells and chemical hapten exposure. TCRdb processed the RACE reads anew with MiXCR; each CDR3 protein has one entry. The table has some 200,000 distinct CDR3 sequences, about a fifth seen once. The time point: patch test 1, 2 weeks after DPC sensitization. As to treatment: therapeutic diphenylcyclopropenone sensitization with weekly scalp DPC. This sample comprised whole blood, obtained in connection with sensitization to the hapten diphenylcyclopropenone (DPC). The receptors here all came from a woman aged 45 to 65 with alopecia areata. Some clones in this sample may be carry-over from other donors' samples.

The sample holds a few counts of this clonotype. The rearrangement uses TRBV4-2 and TRBJ2-1; D not certain. Germline V gene sequence: CDR1 LGHNA, CDR2 YNFKEQ. The V end lost 0 bases, the J end lost 10 bases, and 7 bases lay between the germline ends. The CDR3 length is 12 residues. CDR3 in amino acids: CASSQDLAEQFF. The CDR3 nucleotides read TGTGCCAGCAGCCAAGATCTGGCCGAGCAGTTCTTC.

This clonotype has more than one count but fewer than ten. This chain uses TRBV20-1 with TRBJ1-1; no reliable D call. The CDR3 loop spans 13 amino acids. Looked up from germline, CDR1 is DFQATT and CDR2 is SNEGSKA (reference sequence). The V and J ends lost 0 bases and 4 bases respectively, with 9 bases between them. The CDR3 loop reads CSAREPSGTEAFF. Here the CDR3 DNA reads TGCAGTGCTAGAGAACCTTCGGGCACTGAAGCTTTCTTT.

This clonotype is deemed medium-sized (0.01 to 0.1%). The chain employs TRBV29-1 and TRBJ1-1; no firm D call. Germline V gives CDR1 SQVTM, CDR2 ANQGSEA. V was shortened by 3 bases and J by 3 bases, with 8 bases between the two germline ends. This CDR3 region has 12 residues. The DNA for the CDR3 is TGCAGCGTTGATTGGAGGGACACTGAAGCTTTCTTT. The encoded protein is CSVDWRDTEAFF. Full variable domain (outside the CDR3, taken from reference TRBV29-1 and TRBJ1-1): SAVISQKPSRDICQRGTSLTIQCQVDSQVTMMFWYRQQPGQSLTLIATANQGSEATYESGFVIDKFPISRPNLTFSTLTVSNMSPEDSSIYLCSVDWRDTEAFFGQGTRLTVV.

The rearrangement uses TRBV5-6 and TRBJ1-5; no reliable D call. This CDR3 has 14 amino acids. Per germline, CDR1 SGHDT and CDR2 YYEEEE. Trimming cost V 4 bases and J 6 bases, with 14 bases left between them. The CDR3 protein is CASSTLKTFQPQHF. The CDR3, as DNA: TGTGCCAGCAGCACTCTCAAAACATTTCAGCCCCAGCATTTT.

The chain employs TRBV3-1 and TRBJ1-3; no clear D. CDR3 length: 14 residues. Trimming shortened V by 4 bases and J by 4 bases, and 11 bases separated the two germline ends. The germline V gene encodes CDR1 LGHDT and CDR2 YNNKEL (reference sequence). CDR3 sequence reads: CASSPSHTGNTIYF. Here the CDR3 DNA reads TGTGCCAGCAGCCCCAGTCATACCGGAAACACCATATATTTT. Full variable domain (rest looked up from reference TRBV3-1 and TRBJ1-3): DTAVSQTPKYLVTQMGNDKSIKCEQNLGHDTMYWYKQDSKKFLKIMFSYNNKELIINETVPNRFSPKSPDKAHLNLHINSLELGDSAVYFCASSPSHTGNTIYFGEGSWLTVV.

In this sample, this clonotype turned up a few times. The V and J genes are TRBV15 and TRBJ2-2; D not resolved. This CDR3 is 14 amino acids long. Between the trimmed V and J ends, which lost 0 bases and 8 bases, there was a span of 10 bases. Germline V gene sequence: CDR1 LNHNV, CDR2 YYDKDF (reference sequence). CDR3 region: CATSRDQVGGELFF. The CDR3 coding sequence is TGTGCCACCAGCAGAGATCAGGTGGGAGGGGAGCTGTTTTTT.

The J gene is TRBJ1-2, the V gene TRBV9; no definite D call. CDR3 length: 13 amino acids. Germline values: CDR1 SGDLS, CDR2 YYNGEE. V dropped 7 bases and J dropped 5 bases, with 15 bases sitting between them. CDR3 in amino acids: CASSLEGAYGYTF. For the CDR3, the DNA is TGTGCCAGCTCCTTAGAAGGCGCATATGGCTACACCTTC.

The rearrangement links TRBV12-3 or TRBV12-4 to TRBJ2-1; 7 bases match TRBD2. The V segment lost 4 bases and the J segment 12 bases; nucleotides outside the gene matches: 6. CDR3 length: 12 amino acids. CDR3: CASSSTGTMQFF. The CDR3 bases are TGTGCCAGCAGTTCCACCGGGACTATGCAGTTCTTC.

This clonotype was picked up a small number of times. The chain uses TRBV5-1 and TRBJ2-5; D unclear. Germline V CDR1 and CDR2: SGHRS, YFSETQ. V was pared by 3 bases and J by 2 bases, with 11 bases between. The CDR3 runs 14 residues. CDR3 DNA sequence: TGCGCCAGCAGCTCGGGTGTGGCGCAAGAGACCCAGTACTTC. Translating it yields CASSSGVAQETQYF.

The DNA of the CDR3 is TGTGCCAGCAGTTTTCGGGGACGAAGCACAGATACGCAGTATTTT. Its translation: CASSFRGRSTDTQYF. This chain joins TRBV6-8 and TRBJ2-3; D could derive from TRBD1 or TRBD2 (5 bases each). V was shortened by 4 bases and J by 0 bases, with 11 bases between the two germline ends. CDR1 is MNHGY, CDR2 SAAAGT, per germline. There are 15 residues in the CDR3.

This sequence joins TRBV20-1 and TRBJ2-3; 11 bases fit TRBD2. J was trimmed by 0 bases and V by 5 bases; bases with no gene match: 7. CDR3 length equals 16 residues. Germline V gives CDR1 DFQATT, CDR2 SNEGSKA (reference sequence). This CDR3 reads CSAGTSGRTSTDTQYF. Here the CDR3 DNA reads TGCAGTGCTGGGACTAGCGGTCGTACTAGCACAGATACGCAGTATTTT.

The chain couples TRBV2 to TRBJ1-2; D ambiguous. Deletions cut 6 bases from V and 2 bases from J, with 10 bases between. The CDR3 length is 13 residues. In germline, CDR1 is SNHLY, CDR2 FYNNEI. The CDR3 coding sequence is TGTGCCAGCAGCCAAGGCATAAACTATGGCTACACCTTC. Translation: CASSQGINYGYTF. Complete variable domain (other parts from reference TRBV2 and TRBJ1-2): EPEVTQTPSHQVTQMGQEVILRCVPISNHLYFYWYRQILGQKVEFLVSFYNNEISEKSEIFDDQFSVERPDGSNFTLKIRSTKLEDSAMYFCASSQGINYGYTFGSGTRLTVV.